This TCR beta chain was documented in a study of cytomegalovirus exposure and HLA in healthy donors. Study-wide results and caveats: As confirmed in vitro, a few CMV-associated chains were specific for CMV antigens.

A remark on this clone: Its antigen is not identified.

Clones were read by immunoSEQ multiplex PCR, and TCRdb kept only the in-frame ones, dropping some. The sample has some 210,000 clones; approximately 82% are singletons. Germline CDR1 SGHRS, CDR2 YFSETQ. The germline V and J ends were trimmed by 5 bases and 6 bases, with 14 bases remaining between them. The CDR3 consists of 13 residues. From the 120-subject validation cohort, which was separate from the roughly 610-subject first cohort, the donors were drawn. The material sequenced was PBMCs. The origin of this receptor is a woman under 30 in good health and CMV-seronegative. V usage is TRBV5-1 and J usage is TRBJ1-2, with D possibly TRBD1 on 5 matching bases. The CDR3 sequence is CASRLTGMNGYTF. CDR3 nucleotide sequence: TGCGCCAGCAGGTTAACAGGAATGAATGGCTACACCTTC.